The entry below describes one TCR beta chain. V was clipped by 5 bases and J by 2 bases, with 14 bases between them. This CDR3 comprises 15 residues. From germline, CDR1 is LNHDA and CDR2 SQIVND (reference sequence). The data originate from a study of cytomegalovirus exposure and HLA in healthy donors. The PCR employed 60 Vbeta primers together with 13 Jbeta primers. Sequenced by immunoSEQ multiplex PCR; TCRdb stores in-frame clones only, minus some. Here the sample spans 70,000 to 95,000 clones, 70% to 80% being singletons. J is TRBJ2-3 and V is TRBV19; perhaps TRBD2 as D (5 bases). The receptor's source is a man over 45 in good health and CMV-seronegative. The material sequenced was PBMCs. The CDR3 protein is CASSPGVRNTDTQYF. The CDR3 nucleotides read TGTGCCAGTAGTCCCGGGGTCAGGAACACAGATACGCAGTATTTT. Full variable domain (remainder filled in from reference TRBV19 and TRBJ2-3): DGGITQSPKYLFRKEGQNVTLSCEQNLNHDAMYWYRQDPGQGLRLIYYSQIVNDFQKGDIAEGYSVSREKKESFPLTVTSAQKNPTAFYLCASSPGVRNTDTQYFGPGTRLTVL.